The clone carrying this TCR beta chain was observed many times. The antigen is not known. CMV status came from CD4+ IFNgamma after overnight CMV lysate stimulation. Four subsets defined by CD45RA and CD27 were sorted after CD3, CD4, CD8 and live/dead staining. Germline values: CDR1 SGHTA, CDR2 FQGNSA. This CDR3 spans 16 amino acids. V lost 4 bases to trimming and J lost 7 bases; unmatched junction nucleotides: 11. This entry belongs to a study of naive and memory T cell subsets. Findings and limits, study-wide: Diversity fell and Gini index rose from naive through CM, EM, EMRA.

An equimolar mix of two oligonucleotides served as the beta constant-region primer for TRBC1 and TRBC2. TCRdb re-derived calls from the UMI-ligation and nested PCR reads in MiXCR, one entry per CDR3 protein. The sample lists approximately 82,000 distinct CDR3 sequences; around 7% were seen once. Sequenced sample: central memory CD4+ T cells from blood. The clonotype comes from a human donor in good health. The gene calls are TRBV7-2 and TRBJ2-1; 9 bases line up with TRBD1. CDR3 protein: CASSSSPGQGVNEQFF. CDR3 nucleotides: TGTGCCAGCAGCTCATCCCCGGGACAGGGAGTGAATGAGCAGTTCTTC.